These T cell receptor beta chains were read from a single sample in a study of CD4 and CD8 cells across lung adenocarcinoma regions. TCRdb reprocessed the PCR reads with MiXCR, giving one entry per CDR3 protein. The sample carries 16,000 or so distinct CDR3 sequences, approximately 50% recorded once. The sample was CD8+ T cells from the center of a lung tumor. The receptors were gathered from a female donor with lung adenocarcinoma. The CD4 and CD8 labels of this study may be unreliable. Both conserved end residues are part of each CDR3. Each record gives: V gene, D gene, J gene, clone size, CDR3 protein, CDR3 DNA. The D gene is left open where the match is weak. Not every row has a clone size; where given, it reads once, few, many or a size class.

TRBV7-6	TRBD1	TRBJ2-3	many	CASLQGAQGDTQYF	TGTGCCAGTCTACAGGGGGCGCAGGGAGATACGCAGTATTTT
TRBV10-2	NA	TRBJ2-5	large	CASRSQGTAGETQYF	TGCGCCAGCCGCTCCCAGGGGACGGCCGGGGAGACCCAGTACTTC
TRBV27	NA	TRBJ2-3	NA	CASSRAGRDTQYF	TGTGCCAGCAGCCGGGCAGGGAGAGATACGCAGTATTTT
TRBV3-1	NA	TRBJ2-5	NA	CASSLQTLGETQYF	TGTGCCAGCAGCCTCCAGACCCTCGGGGAGACCCAGTACTTC
TRBV6-1	NA	TRBJ2-6	NA	CASGFTGSNELTF	TGTGCCAGCGGCTTTACTGGCTCCAACGAGCTGACTTTC
TRBV14	NA	TRBJ1-2	many	CASSQVGSGYGYTF	TGTGCCAGCAGCCAAGTCGGGTCGGGCTATGGCTACACCTTC
TRBV6-1	TRBD1	TRBJ1-5	many	CASSGHTGGNQPQHF	TGTGCCAGCAGTGGCCATACAGGGGGAAATCAGCCCCAGCATTTT
TRBV10-1	NA	TRBJ2-4	NA	CAGSGLSLGNTQYF	TGCGCCGGCAGTGGGCTGAGTCTGGGGAACACGCAGTACTTC
TRBV6-1	TRBD2	TRBJ2-4	NA	CASTSIGAGGPGEQYF	TGTGCCAGCACCTCGATTGGGGCGGGAGGGCCCGGAGAGCAGTACTTC
TRBV7-2	TRBD2	TRBJ2-3	NA	CASRSGGGGPKDTQYF	TGTGCGAGCCGCTCTGGAGGCGGGGGACCCAAAGACACGCAGTACTTT
TRBV10-3	TRBD1	TRBJ2-2	NA	CACGDRGELFF	TGTGCCTGTGGGGACAGGGGGGAGCTGTTTTTT
TRBV6-8	TRBD2	TRBJ2-7	many	CASPGLAGPISSYEQYF	TGTGCCAGCCCCGGACTAGCGGGGCCCATAAGCTCCTACGAGCAGTACTTC
TRBV25-1	TRBD1	TRBJ2-2	many	CATGGFPGELFF	TGTGCCACAGGGGGTTTCCCCGGGGAGCTGTTTTTT
TRBV27	TRBD1	TRBJ1-1	NA	CASSLPGTGNTEAFF	TGTGCCAGCAGTTTACCCGGGACAGGGAACACTGAAGCTTTCTTT
TRBV6-1	NA	TRBJ1-1	NA	CASSEGGFRNTEAFF	TGTGCCAGCAGTGAAGGTGGCTTTCGGAACACTGAAGCTTTCTTT
TRBV11-2	NA	TRBJ2-5	few	CASSFSREETQYF	TGTGCCAGCAGCTTTAGCAGAGAAGAGACCCAGTACTTC
TRBV10-3	NA	TRBJ2-6	many	CATQPLGANVLTF	TGTGCCACCCAACCGCTGGGGGCCAACGTCCTGACTTTC
TRBV6-1	TRBD1	TRBJ2-2	many	CASSLRQGADTGELFF	TGTGCCAGCAGCCTTCGACAGGGGGCCGACACCGGGGAGCTGTTTTTT
TRBV6-5	NA	TRBJ1-1	many	CASSYGGTNTEAFF	TGTGCCAGCAGTTACGGGGGGACGAACACTGAAGCTTTCTTT
TRBV25-1	NA	TRBJ2-5	few	CASSEYGGYQETQYF	TGTGCCAGCAGTGAATATGGGGGGTACCAAGAGACCCAGTACTTC
TRBV7-2	NA	TRBJ2-5	few	CASSLAGTGETQYF	TGTGCCAGCAGCTTAGCCGGGACTGGGGAGACCCAGTACTTC
TRBV11-2	NA	TRBJ2-4	NA	CASGSGRGATNTQYF	TGTGCCAGCGGCTCGGGGCGGGGAGCCACAAACACTCAGTACTTC
TRBV10-1	NA	TRBJ2-3	NA	CAGSEARVEETQYF	TGCGCGGGCAGTGAGGCCCGTGTGGAAGAGACCCAGTATTTT
TRBV20-1	NA	TRBJ2-3	NA	CSGAGGTDTQYF	TGCAGTGGGGCGGGCGGCACAGATACGCAGTATTTT
TRBV6-1	TRBD2	TRBJ2-5	NA	CASSASGRRATDTQYF	TGTGCCAGCAGTGCTAGCGGGCGCCGTGCCACAGATACGCAGTATTTC
TRBV6-1	TRBD2	TRBJ2-4	NA	CASSVAGGNNIQYF	TGTGCCAGCAGCGTAGCGGGGGGGAATAACATTCAGTACTTC
TRBV27	NA	TRBJ2-1	NA	CASKGVEAYNEQFF	TGTGCCAGCAAGGGGGTGGAGGCCTACAATGAGCAGTTCTTC
TRBV10-3	NA	TRBJ2-4	NA	CAGRGGGGPDTQFF	TGTGCGGGCCGCGGGGGAGGGGGGCCAGATACCCAGTTTTTT
TRBV25-1	NA	TRBJ2-5	NA	CASAGYGGRGQDTQYF	TGTGCCAGCGCGGGGTACGGGGGCCGGGGCCAAGATACCCAGTACTTC
TRBV27	NA	TRBJ2-3	NA	CAGGVVSHTETQYF	TGTGCGGGCGGGGTGGTATCCCACACAGAGACGCAGTATTTC
TRBV6-1	TRBD1	TRBJ2-3	NA	CGGRGRTAKDTQYF	TGTGGCGGCAGGGGGCGGACAGCCAAAGATACGCAGTATTTT
TRBV10-1	TRBD2	TRBJ2-2	once	CASRGTSESGELFF	TGCGCCAGCAGGGGGACTAGCGAATCCGGGGAGCTGTTTTTT
TRBV15	NA	TRBJ2-5	few	CATSRDQGQETQYF	TGTGCCACCAGCAGAGATCAAGGGCAAGAGACCCAGTACTTC
TRBV6-5	NA	TRBJ2-4	NA	CASSYSRETRDIQYF	TGTGCCAGCAGTTACTCGAGGGAAACGAGGGACATTCAGTACTTC